This T cell receptor beta chain was sequenced for a study of blood T cells in healthy people across ages. The CDR3 contains 16 residues. Germline trimming cut 6 bases from V and 8 bases from J; bases unmatched to any gene: 15. CDR1 is MGHRA and CDR2 is YSYEKL in the germline V gene. Each sample had at least 6 million PBMCs isolated. The use of a sample-barcoded 5' primer and a J-beta primer mix characterized a second PCR of roughly 6 to 11 cycles. A single record per CDR3 protein comes from TCRdb applying MiXCR to the 5' RACE reads. Found here are about 1.4 million distinct CDR3 sequences, around 59% of them singletons; the top ten hold over 6.5%.

The chain has TRBV4-1 and TRBJ2-1; 8 positions match TRBD1. Sequencing was done on a sample of blood. The TCR sequence derives from a man aged 18 to 29 in good health. CDR3 region: CASSPRLTGAGHEQFF. The DNA for the CDR3 is TGCGCCAGCAGTCCTCGCCTGACAGGGGCCGGGCATGAGCAGTTCTTC.